What follows are 23 T cell receptor beta chains derived from one specimen sequenced in a study of blood T cell repertoires in COVID-19 (dated by TCRdb to the early 2020s). Library creation used the immunoSEQ multiplex PCR assay. TCRdb provides this immuneACCESS table in a form limited to in-frame rearrangements. Some clones are lacking; in checked studies, under half of them reflect an unresolved V gene, and why the rest are absent is not known. This sample holds about 51,000 clones; 86% were observed only once. About 1.2% of the sample goes to the ten largest clones. Specimen: peripheral blood. These receptors all stem from a man aged 55 to 70 with acute or convalescent COVID-19.

Here the CDR3 reads CASSERSGGQETQYF. The CDR3 DNA follows: TGTGCCAGCAGTGAAAGGTCAGGGGGACAAGAGACCCAGTACTTC. V usage is TRBV2 and J usage is TRBJ2-5; 7 bases are a match to TRBD1. CDR3 length: 15 residues. Looked up from germline, CDR1 is SNHLY and CDR2 is FYNNEI. With V trimmed by 2 bases and J by 2 bases, 5 bases remained unmatched.

The chain employs TRBV18 and TRBJ2-1, with 10 positions matching TRBD2. Germline values: CDR1 KGHSH, CDR2 LQKENI. The V segment lost 0 bases and the J segment 6 bases; nucleotides outside the gene matches: 5. CDR3 length equals 16 residues. The CDR3 loop reads CASSPPTSGIPNEQFF. The CDR3 nucleotides read TGTGCCAGCTCACCACCTACTAGCGGGATACCCAATGAGCAGTTCTTC. Full variable domain (outside the CDR3, taken from reference TRBV18 and TRBJ2-1): NAGVMQNPRHLVRRRGQEARLRCSPMKGHSHVYWYRQLPEEGLKFMVYLQKENIIDESGMPKERFSAEFPKEGPSILRIQQVVRGDSAAYFCASSPPTSGIPNEQFFGPGTRLTVL.

This clone was picked up one time. The chain is built from TRBV7-8 and TRBJ2-1; the D gene is possibly TRBD2 (5 bases). The CDR3 has 15 amino acids. Trimming removed 5 bases from V and 5 bases from J, with 16 bases in between. Germline V lookup: CDR1 SGHVS, CDR2 FQNEAQ. As DNA, the CDR3 is TGTGCCAGCAGCCACGGAGGACGGGGAAACAATGAGCAGTTCTTC. It is translated as CASSHGGRGNNEQFF.

This clone was seen only a few times. This chain uses TRBV5-6 with TRBJ2-3, with TRBD2 matching over 10 bases. V was clipped by 1 base and J by 5 bases; unmatched bases: 7. The germline V gene has CDR1 SGHDT and CDR2 YYEEEE. The CDR3 runs 16 residues. The CDR3 bases are TGTGCCAGCAGCTTGCTAGCGGGGGCGGCGGGAGATACGCAGTATTTT. Its translation is CASSLLAGAAGDTQYF.

This clone counts as medium-sized (0.01 to 0.1%). This chain links TRBV6-2 or TRBV6-3 with TRBJ2-3, with 10 bases that match TRBD1. J lost 3 bases, V lost 2 bases, and 14 bases had no gene match. CDR1 is MNHEY, CDR2 SVGEGT, per germline. This CDR3 comprises 19 residues. The DNA for the CDR3 is TGTGCCAGCAGTTACGTCGGGACAGGGGCTGAGCCCACAACAGATACGCAGTATTTT. Translation gives CASSYVGTGAEPTTDTQYF.

The rearrangement joins TRBV4-3 to TRBJ1-4; D uncertain. Germline V gene sequence: CDR1 LGHNA, CDR2 YSLEER. This CDR3 spans 15 amino acids. V lost 1 base and J 3 bases, leaving 9 bases between the germline ends. In DNA form, the CDR3 reads TGCGCCAGCAGCCAAGCCGGTGGTGCTAATGAAAAACTGTTTTTT. Its protein product is CASSQAGGANEKLFF.

There are a few counts of this clone. The chain links TRBV19 to TRBJ1-5, with D uncertain. Per germline, CDR1 LNHDA and CDR2 SQIVND (reference sequence). The CDR3 loop spans 15 amino acids. V lost 5 bases and J 1 base, leaving 12 bases between the germline ends. The CDR3: CASSFGWQSNQPQHF. The CDR3 DNA sequence: TGTGCCAGTAGTTTCGGGTGGCAGAGCAATCAGCCCCAGCATTTT.

The V call is TRBV27, the J call TRBJ1-2; D gene unclear. The germline CDR1 and CDR2 sequences are MNHEY and SMNVEV (reference sequence). The CDR3 totals 12 residues. Trimming took off 4 bases at V and 8 bases at J, with 11 bases between the two ends. CDR3 region: CASSSGMEGYTF. In DNA, the CDR3 is TGTGCCAGCAGTTCGGGGATGGAAGGCTACACCTTC.

The CDR3 DNA is TGTGCCAGCAGCCAAGCAGGGATGAGCCCTGAAGCTTTCTTT. Amino acid sequence: CASSQAGMSPEAFF. V and J are TRBV3-1 (or the pseudogene TRBV3-2) and TRBJ1-1, with a tentative D call TRBD1 (5 bases). The CDR3 spans 14 residues. Trimming cost V 1 base and J 6 bases, with 12 bases left between them. Germline lookup yields CDR1 LGHDT and CDR2 YNNKEL (reference sequence).

This clone was detected once. This chain joins TRBV19 and TRBJ2-1; D may be TRBD1 (5 bases). V was cut by 9 bases and J by 0 bases, with 12 bases left in between. The CDR3 covers 14 residues. CDR1 is LNHDA, CDR2 SQIVND, per germline (reference sequence). CDR3 bases: TGTGCCAGCAGACAGAGAAGCTCCTACAATGAGCAGTTCTTC. Protein sequence: CASRQRSSYNEQFF.

The CDR3 spells CASSIAGDQETQYF. In DNA, the CDR3 is TGTGCCAGTAGTATAGCGGGGGACCAAGAGACCCAGTACTTC. This chain connects TRBV19 to TRBJ2-5; possibly TRBD2 for D (6 bases). Germline V gene lookup returns CDR1 LNHDA and CDR2 SQIVND (reference sequence). V was pared by 1 base and J by 0 bases, with 6 bases between. The CDR3 is made up of 14 amino acids.

V gene TRBV24-1 combines with J gene TRBJ1-1, with 10 bases aligning to TRBD1. The CDR3 has 14 amino acids. CDR1 is KGHDR, CDR2 SFDVKD, per germline. V gave up 3 bases and J gave up 9 bases; unmatched junction bases: 6. The CDR3 here is CATSDPGDRGKAFF. DNA of the CDR3: TGTGCCACCAGTGATCCGGGGGACAGGGGCAAAGCTTTCTTT.

This chain joins TRBV19 and TRBJ1-2, with TRBD1 matching 9 bases. This CDR3 region has 14 residues. Germline lookup yields CDR1 LNHDA and CDR2 SQIVND (reference sequence). Trimming at V came to 11 bases and at J to 8 bases, leaving 15 bases not matched to a gene. In DNA, the CDR3 is TGTGCCCTCTCGGACCGGGGACAGGGAAAGGGCTACACCTTC. It codes for CALSDRGQGKGYTF.

The genes are TRBV6-5 and TRBJ2-1; D is possibly TRBD1 (6 bases). The germline CDR1 and CDR2 sequences are MNHEY and SVGAGI. The CDR3 loop spans 15 amino acids. V shed 9 bases and J shed 0 bases, with 15 bases lying between them. The CDR3 region has the DNA TGTGCCAGTACCAGGGGACGGAGCTCCTACAATGAGCAGTTCTTC. Encoded protein: CASTRGRSSYNEQFF.

This chain's CDR3 is CASSQKPGQGTETQYF. Written as DNA, the CDR3 is TGCGCCAGCAGCCAAAAACCGGGACAGGGTACGGAGACCCAGTACTTC. This rearrangement joins TRBV4-1 to TRBJ2-5; the match to TRBD1 covers 9 bases. V shed 2 bases and J 5 bases; nucleotides not matched to a gene: 9. In germline, CDR1 is MGHRA, CDR2 YSYEKL. The length of the CDR3 is 16 residues.

This chain's CDR3 is CSARDEVRAFF. Here the CDR3 DNA reads TGCAGTGCTAGAGATGAGGTCCGGGCTTTCTTT. The chain links TRBV20-1 to TRBJ1-1; D is ambiguous. Trimming removed 0 bases at V and 11 bases at J, with 10 bases between. From germline, CDR1 is DFQATT and CDR2 SNEGSKA (reference sequence). The CDR3 covers 11 residues.

This clone was counted a single time. This chain links TRBV9 with TRBJ2-1; D perhaps matches TRBD2 (6 bases). The CDR3 loop spans 19 amino acids. Germline V CDR1 and CDR2: SGDLS, YYNGEE. V dropped 0 bases and J dropped 3 bases, with 22 bases sitting between them. CDR3 in DNA: TGTGCCAGCAGCGTAGAGGGGCGGGGAAGTTCCCTTTACTACAATGAGCAGTTCTTC. It encodes CASSVEGRGSSLYYNEQFF.

The rearrangement links TRBV2 to TRBJ2-5, with D maybe TRBD2 (5 bases). V was pared by 4 bases and J by 5 bases, with 14 bases between. The length of the CDR3 is 14 residues. CDR1 and CDR2 (germline): SNHLY, FYNNEI. The CDR3 here is CASSGSEAQETQYF. Written as DNA, the CDR3 is TGTGCCAGCAGTGGCTCGGAGGCGCAGGAGACCCAGTACTTC.

In DNA, the CDR3 is TGTGCCAGCAGCTTAGGACAGGGCCTGACCCGGGCCACAGATACGCAGTATTTT. Encoded protein: CASSLGQGLTRATDTQYF. The chain is built from TRBV7-3 and TRBJ2-3; 8 bases agree with TRBD1. The length of the CDR3 is 18 residues. The germline gives CDR1 SGHTA, CDR2 FQGTGA. V shed 2 bases and J 2 bases; nucleotides not matched to a gene: 12.

V usage is TRBV28 and J usage is TRBJ2-7; D remains ambiguous. V was trimmed by 4 bases and J by 2 bases, leaving 15 bases between them. Germline-derived CDR1 and CDR2 are MDHEN and SYDVKM. This CDR3 contains 15 residues. CDR3 sequence (DNA): TGTGCCAGCAGTTCAACAGTGATTACAGCCTACGAGCAGTACTTC. Its protein is CASSSTVITAYEQYF.

In this sample, this clone turned up a few times. The chain carries TRBV7-9 and TRBJ2-2, with TRBD1 matching 9 bases. This CDR3 region has 15 residues. Germline V CDR1 and CDR2: SEHNR, FQNEAQ (reference sequence). J was trimmed by 4 bases and V by 4 bases; bases with no gene match: 4. The CDR3 bases are TGTGCCAGCAGCTCCGGGACAGGGACCACCGGGGAGCTGTTTTTT. Protein: CASSSGTGTTGELFF.

The J gene is TRBJ2-5, the V gene TRBV11-2; TRBD1 matches at 10 bases. The germline V gene encodes CDR1 SGHAT and CDR2 FQNNGV. CDR3 size: 14 residues. The J segment lost 5 bases and the V segment lost 5 bases, leaving 5 bases of the junction unmatched. CDR3 in amino acids: CASSRQGALETQYF. CDR3 DNA: TGTGCCAGCAGCAGACAGGGGGCGCTGGAGACCCAGTACTTC. Together with reference TRBV11-2 and TRBJ2-5, the CDR3 gives the full variable domain: EAGVAQSPRYKIIEKRQSVAFWCNPISGHATLYWYQQILGQGPKLLIQFQNNGVVDDSQLPKDRFSAERLKGVDSTLKIQPAKLEDSAVYLCASSRQGALETQYFGPGTRLLVL.

The rearrangement uses TRBV5-1 and TRBJ2-7; 8 nucleotides align to TRBD2. CDR1 SGHRS and CDR2 YFSETQ come from the germline V gene. J was trimmed by 1 base and V by 0 bases; bases with no gene match: 3. The CDR3 is 15 residues long. Here the CDR3 DNA reads TGCGCCAGCAGCTTGGCGACTAGCGTATCCTACGAGCAGTACTTC. Its protein product is CASSLATSVSYEQYF. The complete variable domain, with remaining parts taken from reference TRBV5-1 and TRBJ2-7, reads KAGVTQTPRYLIKTRGQQVTLSCSPISGHRSVSWYQQTPGQGLQFLFEYFSETQRNKGNFPGRFSGRQFSNSRSEMNVSTLELGDSALYLCASSLATSVSYEQYFGPGTRLTVT.